This TCR beta chain was identified during a study of technical replicates of blood from a handful of donors. The assay was immunoSEQ multiplex PCR, and TCRdb's table has in-frame clones only and misses some. Among under 90,000 clones listed, just under 95% were seen once. CDR1 and CDR2 (germline): LNHDA, SQIVND (reference sequence). V was trimmed by 3 bases and J by 1 base, leaving 12 bases between them. There are 15 residues in the CDR3. This sequence was found in a human donor in good health. Material for sequencing was T cells isolated from PBMCs. The chain joins TRBV19 to TRBJ2-5; D is possibly TRBD1 (5 bases). CDR3 loop: CASSISWTTQETQYF. In DNA, the CDR3 is TGTGCCAGTAGTATCTCGTGGACAACCCAAGAGACCCAGTACTTC.